One T cell receptor (beta chain) is described in this entry. Germline V gives CDR1 MGHRA, CDR2 YSYEKL. This CDR3 is built from 11 residues. Trimming shortened V by 0 bases and J by 11 bases, and 7 bases separated the two germline ends. This sample was taken from a study of CD8 T cells in Susac syndrome. Roughly 0.45 to 1 ug RNA was reverse transcribed with random hexamers. TCRdb processed the immunoSEQ multiplex PCR reads anew with MiXCR; each CDR3 protein has one entry. The repertoire holds 100,000 to 150,000 distinct CDR3 sequences, more than 80% seen once, with around 0.3% in the top ten. The chain links TRBV4-1 to TRBJ1-1; no reliable D call. The origin of this receptor is a human donor with multiple sclerosis. Sequenced input: CD8+ T cells from PBMCs. The CDR3 sequence is CASSQDDGAFF. The CDR3 DNA reads as TGCGCCAGCAGCCAAGATGACGGGGCTTTCTTT.